This T cell receptor beta chain comes out of a study of T cell responses to AZD1222 COVID-19 vaccine. Clones were read by immunoSEQ multiplex PCR, and TCRdb kept only the in-frame ones, dropping some. The top ten clones hold about 1.2% of a sample with around 120,000 clones, more than 90% of them seen once. This clone showed up just once. Its antigen is as yet unknown. Study-wide findings and caveats: Clonal diversity was possibly underestimated, and the donors were mostly white British, with more females. Baseline seropositivity occurred in only a handful of AZD1222 recipients.

The source is an adult in good health. The sequencing used peripheral blood, collected on day 0 of AZD1222 vaccination.

CDR3 amino acids: CASSQGQGGEKLFF. In DNA, the CDR3 is TGTGCCAGCAGCCAAGGACAGGGGGGTGAAAAACTGTTTTTT. The chain employs TRBV7-2 and TRBJ1-4; 10 bases match TRBD1. The CDR3 is 14 residues long. Germline V gene sequence: CDR1 SGHTA, CDR2 FQGNSA. V lost 5 bases, J lost 7 bases, and 4 bases stayed unmatched.